Below are 31 T cell receptor beta chains sequenced from a single sample in a study of cytomegalovirus exposure and HLA in healthy donors. Amplification used 60 Vbeta primers and 13 Jbeta primers. The assay was immunoSEQ multiplex PCR, and TCRdb's table has in-frame clones only and misses some. In total, the table holds about 74,000 clones. Sequenced material: PBMCs. The receptors were gathered from a female donor in good health and CMV-seropositive.

This rearrangement joins TRBV18 to TRBJ1-1; D remains unclear. Germline V gene sequence: CDR1 KGHSH, CDR2 LQKENI. The V end was cut by 7 bases, the J end by 1 base, with 10 bases between. The length of the CDR3 is 13 residues. CDR3 nucleotides: TGTGCCAGCTTCTACCTAAAGAACACTGAAGCTTTCTTT. This codes for CASFYLKNTEAFF.

The V call is TRBV7-2, the J call TRBJ2-5, with a possible D match to TRBD2 (6 bases). The V end lost 4 bases, the J end lost 5 bases, and 14 bases lay between the germline ends. This CDR3 is 14 amino acids long. Looked up from germline, CDR1 is SGHTA and CDR2 is FQGNSA. DNA for the CDR3: TGTGCCAGCAGCTCTCCGGGAGCAGGGGAGACCCAGTACTTC. As protein: CASSSPGAGETQYF.

The chain uses TRBV5-4 and TRBJ1-2, with TRBD1 matching 7 bases. Germline V lookup: CDR1 SGHNT, CDR2 YYREEE (reference sequence). Trimming took 0 bases from V and 4 from J; bases not matched to a gene: 6. The CDR3 has 15 residues. This CDR3 reads CASSLGQGDLYGYTF. Written as DNA, the CDR3 is TGTGCCAGCAGCTTGGGACAGGGAGACCTCTATGGCTACACCTTC.

This chain uses TRBV2 with TRBJ1-2, with D tentatively TRBD1 (5 bases). Per the germline V gene, CDR1 is SNHLY and CDR2 is FYNNEI. With 0 bases removed from V and 6 bases from J, the gap between germline ends came to 14 bases. The CDR3 consists of 15 residues. Written as DNA, the CDR3 is TGTGCCAGCAGTGAAGCTTCACGGGGGGGTAATGGCTACACCTTC. Protein sequence: CASSEASRGGNGYTF.

The chain uses TRBV27 and TRBJ1-5; 8 nucleotides line up with TRBD1. Germline lookup yields CDR1 MNHEY and CDR2 SMNVEV (reference sequence). Trimming cost V 5 bases and J 7 bases; bases outside gene matches: 7. The length of the CDR3 is 14 residues. CDR3 DNA sequence: TGTGCCAGCAGTCTAGACAGGGGAGGACAGCCCCAGCATTTT. The encoded protein is CASSLDRGGQPQHF.

CDR3: CASSLGGWSYEQYF. In DNA form, the CDR3 reads TGTGCCAGCTCCCTAGGGGGCTGGTCCTACGAGCAGTACTTC. The chain joins TRBV28 to TRBJ2-7; 7 bases fit TRBD1. The CDR3 has 14 amino acids. The J segment lost 1 base and the V segment lost 8 bases, leaving 8 bases of the junction unmatched. Germline-derived CDR1 and CDR2 are MDHEN and SYDVKM.

The V call is TRBV28, the J call TRBJ1-4; D perhaps matches TRBD1 (6 bases). The germline CDR1 and CDR2 sequences are MDHEN and SYDVKM. This CDR3 has 12 residues. V lost 5 bases, J lost 16 bases, and 17 bases lay in between. The CDR3 nucleotides are TGTGCCAGCAGTCCACCACAGGGAAGGGAGTTTTTT. It yields the protein CASSPPQGREFF. The full variable domain, with the rest looked up from reference TRBV28 and TRBJ1-4, is DVKVTQSSRYLVKRTGEKVFLECVQDMDHENMFWYRQDPGLGLRLIYFSYDVKMKEKGDIPEGYSVSREKKERFSLILESASTNQTSMYLCASSPPQGREFFGSGTQLSVL.

V gene TRBV7-2 combines with J gene TRBJ1-4; D remains unclear. This CDR3 has 15 amino acids. V was clipped by 1 base and J by 5 bases, with 11 bases between them. Germline CDR1 SGHTA, CDR2 FQGNSA. The CDR3 nucleotides read TGTGCCAGCAGCTTAGATCGCGGAGCCAATGAAAAACTGTTTTTT. It specifies CASSLDRGANEKLFF. The full variable domain, with the rest looked up from reference TRBV7-2 and TRBJ1-4, is GAGVSQSPSNKVTEKGKDVELRCDPISGHTALYWYRQSLGQGLEFLIYFQGNSAPDKSGLPSDRFSAERTGGSVSTLTIQRTQQEDSAVYLCASSLDRGANEKLFFGSGTQLSVL.

The V call is TRBV9, the J call TRBJ2-1; a possible D gene is TRBD1 (7 bases). CDR1 SGDLS and CDR2 YYNGEE come from the germline V gene. V was cut by 4 bases and J by 3 bases, with 14 bases left in between. The CDR3 is 15 amino acids. CDR3 amino acids: CASSSRQGGYNEQFF. CDR3 DNA: TGTGCCAGCAGCTCAAGACAGGGAGGCTACAATGAGCAGTTCTTC.

The J gene is TRBJ1-1, the V gene TRBV29-1; D gene unclear. Trimming cost V 6 bases and J 2 bases, with 13 bases left between them. Germline V lookup: CDR1 SQVTM, CDR2 ANQGSEA. The CDR3 totals 13 residues. CDR3 sequence (DNA): TGCAGCGTACGACAACTTCTAAACACTGAAGCTTTCTTT. It codes for CSVRQLLNTEAFF.

This rearrangement joins TRBV11-2 to TRBJ1-1; D might be TRBD1 (5 bases). Trimming shortened V by 2 bases and J by 4 bases, and 26 bases separated the two germline ends. This CDR3 spans 19 amino acids. Germline CDR1 and CDR2: SGHAT and FQNNGV. CDR3 DNA: TGTGCCAGCAGCTTATGGTTTGTTGGCAGCATAAACGGGGGCACTGAAGCTTTCTTT. This encodes CASSLWFVGSINGGTEAFF.

The chain is built from TRBV25-1 and TRBJ2-7; D perhaps matches TRBD2 (7 bases). Germline V gene data show CDR1 as MGHDK and CDR2 as SYGVNS. With 0 bases removed from V and 7 bases from J, the gap between germline ends came to 13 bases. This CDR3 contains 14 residues. The CDR3 nucleotides read TGTGCCAGCAGTGAATACGGGGGGCCTGGGGAGCAGTACTTC. Encoded protein: CASSEYGGPGEQYF.

The rearrangement links TRBV5-1 to TRBJ1-1, with 9 bases fitting TRBD1. The CDR3 is made up of 14 amino acids. The ends lost 4 bases at V and 5 bases at J; junction bases unmatched: 6. Germline assignment: CDR1 SGHRS and CDR2 YFSETQ. The CDR3 protein is CASSPGQGGTEAFF. DNA for the CDR3: TGCGCCAGCAGCCCGGGACAGGGAGGGACTGAAGCTTTCTTT. Full variable domain (rest looked up from reference TRBV5-1 and TRBJ1-1): KAGVTQTPRYLIKTRGQQVTLSCSPISGHRSVSWYQQTPGQGLQFLFEYFSETQRNKGNFPGRFSGRQFSNSRSEMNVSTLELGDSALYLCASSPGQGGTEAFFGQGTRLTVV.

V usage is TRBV9 and J usage is TRBJ2-3; D is perhaps TRBD2 (5 bases). Germline CDR1 SGDLS, CDR2 YYNGEE. The ends were cut back, 4 bases at V and 4 bases at J, with 13 bases in the middle. The CDR3 covers 14 residues. CDR3 residues: CASSPRLYADTQYF. DNA for the CDR3: TGTGCCAGCAGCCCCCGACTATACGCAGATACGCAGTATTTT.

Regarding this clone: An end of the junction differs from the germline gene, which may be a read error. Other DNA sequences in this specimen translate into the identical CDR3. The V and J genes are TRBV15 and TRBJ2-5, with D perhaps TRBD2 (6 bases). Germline V gives CDR1 LNHNV, CDR2 YYDKDF (reference sequence). This CDR3 is 15 amino acids long. CDR3 DNA sequence: TGCGCCACCAGCAGACAACTAGCCATGCAAGAGACCCAGTACTTC. Its translation: CATSRQLAMQETQYF.

Worth noting for this clone: Compared with germline, one end of the junction differs, possibly owing to a read error. Other DNA variants within this sample encode the same CDR3. The CDR3 DNA sequence: TGTGCCGGTGGGGCTAGTTTCACTGAAGCCTTCTTT. It encodes CAGGASFTEAFF. The rearrangement joins TRBV30 to TRBJ1-1; TRBD1 is a possible D gene (5 bases). In germline, CDR1 is GTSNPN, CDR2 SVGIG (reference sequence). CDR3 length: 12 amino acids.

The rearrangement joins TRBV30 to TRBJ2-3; 10 bases are a match to TRBD2. The CDR3 spans 19 residues. The V segment lost 4 bases and the J segment 2 bases; nucleotides outside the gene matches: 18. The germline gives CDR1 GTSNPN, CDR2 SVGIG (reference sequence). CDR3 sequence reads: CAWIPDSGGPSTSTDTQYF. DNA for the CDR3: TGTGCCTGGATTCCCGATAGCGGGGGGCCTTCCACCTCCACAGATACGCAGTATTTT. The variable domain in full, completed from reference TRBV30 and TRBJ2-3, reads SQTIHQWPATLVQPVGSPLSLECTVEGTSNPNLYWYRQAAGRGLQLLFYSVGIGQISSEVPQNLSASRPQDRQFILSSKKLLLSDSGFYLCAWIPDSGGPSTSTDTQYFGPGTRLTVL.

This chain uses TRBV27 with TRBJ2-3, with 8 bases that match TRBD2. V lost 6 bases to trimming and J lost 8 bases; unmatched junction nucleotides: 4. Germline CDR1 is MNHEY and CDR2 is SMNVEV (reference sequence). There are 12 residues in the CDR3. CDR3 region: CASRPLAGTQYF. The CDR3 DNA reads TGTGCCAGCAGGCCCCTAGCGGGTACGCAGTATTTT.

The chain couples TRBV7-9 to TRBJ2-3, with 8 bases lining up with TRBD2. The CDR3 runs to 16 residues. From germline, CDR1 is SEHNR and CDR2 FQNEAQ (reference sequence). J lost 5 bases, V lost 8 bases, and 15 bases had no gene match. CDR3 in amino acids: CASGTDRAGAGDTQYF. The CDR3 DNA sequence: TGTGCCAGCGGCACCGACCGAGCGGGAGCTGGAGATACGCAGTATTTT.

This chain connects TRBV25-1 to TRBJ2-1; TRBD2 aligns across 11 bases. V lost 7 bases to trimming and J lost 15 bases; unmatched junction nucleotides: 14. The CDR3 totals 14 residues. Looked up from germline, CDR1 is MGHDK and CDR2 is SYGVNS. Here the CDR3 DNA reads TGTGCCAGCACAAAGACTAGCGGGATAGGGGCCGTGTTCTTC. Encoded protein: CASTKTSGIGAVFF.

The chain couples TRBV9 to TRBJ1-2, with D unresolved. V was trimmed by 0 bases and J by 3 bases, leaving 15 bases between them. There are 16 residues in the CDR3. Germline CDR1 SGDLS, CDR2 YYNGEE. The CDR3: CASSVGSGSQDYGYTF. CDR3 DNA: TGTGCCAGCAGCGTAGGGTCCGGGAGTCAGGACTATGGCTACACCTTC. The full variable domain, in which reference TRBV9 and TRBJ1-2 provide the parts outside the CDR3, is DSGVTQTPKHLITATGQRVTLRCSPRSGDLSVYWYQQSLDQGLQFLIQYYNGEERAKGNILERFSAQQFPDLHSELNLSSLELGDSALYFCASSVGSGSQDYGYTFGSGTRLTVV.

The V gene is TRBV7-2, the J gene TRBJ2-1; no clear D gene. The V and J ends lost 3 bases and 0 bases respectively, with 12 bases between them. This CDR3 is built from 16 residues. Per germline, CDR1 SGHTA and CDR2 FQGNSA. The CDR3 region has the DNA TGTGCCAGCAGCTTGAGGCGCGGCCACTCCTACAATGAGCAGTTCTTC. It codes for CASSLRRGHSYNEQFF.

The chain joins TRBV15 to TRBJ2-7, with D maybe TRBD2 (6 bases). The ends were cut back, 0 bases at V and 2 bases at J, with 8 bases in the middle. The CDR3 runs 14 residues. Per the germline V gene, CDR1 is LNHNV and CDR2 is YYDKDF (reference sequence). The CDR3 sequence is CATSRESGAYEQYF. CDR3 nucleotides: TGTGCCACCAGCAGAGAGTCGGGGGCCTACGAGCAGTACTTC.

V gene TRBV19 combines with J gene TRBJ2-6; possibly TRBD2 for D (6 bases). CDR1 is LNHDA and CDR2 is SQIVND in the germline V gene (reference sequence). CDR3 length: 15 residues. V lost 3 bases to trimming and J lost 2 bases, with 8 bases between them. The DNA for the CDR3 is TGTGCCAGTAGTATCCCGGGAGCTGGGGCCAACGTCCTGACTTTC. Protein sequence: CASSIPGAGANVLTF.

This chain joins TRBV25-1 and TRBJ2-5; possibly TRBD1 for D (6 bases). The V end lost 4 bases, the J end lost 0 bases, and 15 bases lay between the germline ends. Germline assignment: CDR1 MGHDK and CDR2 SYGVNS. There are 16 residues in the CDR3. The CDR3 DNA is TGTGCCAGCAGTGTCCCGGGACACGGGTACCAAGAGACCCAGTACTTC. Protein sequence: CASSVPGHGYQETQYF. The variable domain in full, with the rest retrieved from reference TRBV25-1 and TRBJ2-5, is EADIYQTPRYLVIGTGKKITLECSQTMGHDKMYWYQQDPGMELHLIHYSYGVNSTEKGDLSSESTVSRIRTEHFPLTLESARPSHTSQYLCASSVPGHGYQETQYFGPGTRLLVL.

The gene calls are TRBV5-1 and TRBJ1-2; D is possibly TRBD1 (5 bases). The CDR3 extends over 12 amino acids. CDR1 and CDR2 from the germline V gene are SGHRS and YFSETQ. Trimming pared 7 bases from V and 0 bases from J, leaving 7 bases between. The CDR3 coding sequence is TGCGCCAGCTGGGGGGCTAACTATGGCTACACCTTC. It yields the protein CASWGANYGYTF.

The chain couples TRBV19 to TRBJ2-5; 8 nucleotides align to TRBD1. The CDR3 totals 12 residues. V shed 3 bases, J shed 8 bases, and the junction held 2 bases outside the gene matches. The germline V gene encodes CDR1 LNHDA and CDR2 SQIVND (reference sequence). CDR3 region: CASSMGTGTQYF. The CDR3 coding sequence is TGTGCCAGTAGTATGGGGACAGGAACCCAGTACTTC.

The rearrangement uses TRBV7-5 and TRBJ1-5. TRBV7-5 is a recognized pseudogene. The length of the CDR3 is 15 residues. CDR3 DNA sequence: TGTGTCAGAAGTTATCCCGGGGGTCATGGTCAGCCCCAGCATTTT. This gives the protein CVRSYPGGHGQPQHF.

CDR3 DNA sequence: TGCAGCGTTGAAGATGACCAGGCCGCCCTAACAAACTATGGCTACACCTTC. It specifies CSVEDDQAALTNYGYTF. The chain couples TRBV29-1 to TRBJ1-2; no reliable D call. CDR1 and CDR2 (germline): SQVTM, ANQGSEA. The CDR3 has 17 amino acids. The germline V and J ends were trimmed by 0 bases and 2 bases, with 19 bases remaining between them.

J is TRBJ2-5 and V is TRBV30; 7 nucleotides align to TRBD1. The germline CDR1 and CDR2 sequences are GTSNPN and SVGIG (reference sequence). Unmatched junction bases numbered 6, after V lost 1 base and J lost 4 bases. CDR3 length equals 14 residues. CDR3 amino acids: CAWSAGTAGETQYF. The CDR3 region has the DNA TGTGCCTGGAGTGCCGGGACAGCTGGAGAGACCCAGTACTTC.

The J gene is TRBJ2-1, the V gene TRBV27; 11 bases line up with TRBD1. Germline CDR1 reads MNHEY; CDR2 reads SMNVEV (reference sequence). This CDR3 comprises 16 residues. The trim removed 2 bases at V and 8 bases at J, leaving 8 bases unmatched. The CDR3 DNA reads as TGTGCCAGCAGTTTACGTGTTCGGACAGGGGGCGATGAGCAGTTCTTC. Protein product: CASSLRVRTGGDEQFF.